This T cell receptor (beta chain) was sequenced in a study of T cell responses to AZD1222 COVID-19 vaccine. This clone was observed once. TCRdb keeps only in-frame clones here, not all; method: immunoSEQ multiplex PCR. The sample includes 140,000 to 150,000 clones, approximately 90% of them seen just once. From germline, CDR1 is SGDLS and CDR2 YYNGEE. J was trimmed by 5 bases and V by 2 bases; bases with no gene match: 10. The CDR3 loop spans 17 amino acids. This chain uses TRBV9 with TRBJ2-2; TRBD1 matches at 9 bases. This receptor was taken from an adult who received the AZD1222 COVID-19 vaccine. Source: peripheral blood, taken 28 days after the second AZD1222 dose. The CDR3 DNA reads TGTGCCAGCAGCGTGGGGACAGGGTTGCATTGGACCGGGGAGCTGTTTTTT. Translation: CASSVGTGLHWTGELFF.